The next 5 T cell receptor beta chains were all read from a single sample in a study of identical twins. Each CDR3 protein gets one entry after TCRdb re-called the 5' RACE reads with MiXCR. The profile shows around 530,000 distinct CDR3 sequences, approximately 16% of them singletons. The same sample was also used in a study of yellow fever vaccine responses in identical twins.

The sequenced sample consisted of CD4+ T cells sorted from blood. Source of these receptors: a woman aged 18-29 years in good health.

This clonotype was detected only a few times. The CDR3 region has the DNA TGTGCCAGCAGGCCCCCGGGACGGGGGTACAATGAGCAGTTCTTC. Its translation: CASRPPGRGYNEQFF. The V and J genes are TRBV28 and TRBJ2-1; D is perhaps TRBD2 (6 bases). Looked up from germline, CDR1 is MDHEN and CDR2 is SYDVKM. V was pared by 6 bases and J by 4 bases, with 16 bases between. This CDR3 has 15 amino acids.

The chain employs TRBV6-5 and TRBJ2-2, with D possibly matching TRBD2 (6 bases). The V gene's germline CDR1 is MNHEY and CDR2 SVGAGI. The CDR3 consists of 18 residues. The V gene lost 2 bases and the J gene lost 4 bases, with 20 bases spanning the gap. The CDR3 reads CASSYSGGKGKGTGELFF. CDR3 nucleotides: TGTGCCAGCAGTTACAGTGGGGGGAAAGGCAAGGGCACCGGGGAGCTGTTTTTT.

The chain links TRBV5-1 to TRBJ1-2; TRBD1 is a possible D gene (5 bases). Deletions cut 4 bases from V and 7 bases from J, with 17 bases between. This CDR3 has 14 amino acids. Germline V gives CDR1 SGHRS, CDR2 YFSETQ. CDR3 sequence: CASSGPGVFGGYTF. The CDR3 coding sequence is TGCGCCAGCAGCGGGCCGGGGGTCTTCGGTGGCTACACCTTC.

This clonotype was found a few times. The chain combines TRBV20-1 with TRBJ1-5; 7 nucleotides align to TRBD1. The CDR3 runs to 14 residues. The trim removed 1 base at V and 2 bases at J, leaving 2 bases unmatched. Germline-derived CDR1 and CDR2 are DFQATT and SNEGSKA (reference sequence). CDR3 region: CSARGGGRNQPQHF. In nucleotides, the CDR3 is TGCAGTGCTAGAGGAGGGGGCCGCAATCAGCCCCAGCATTTT.

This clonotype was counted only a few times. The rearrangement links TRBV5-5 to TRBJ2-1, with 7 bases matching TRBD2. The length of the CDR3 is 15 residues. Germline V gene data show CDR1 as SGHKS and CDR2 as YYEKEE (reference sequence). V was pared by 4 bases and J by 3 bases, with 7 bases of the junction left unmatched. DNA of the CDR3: TGTGCCAGCAGCAGAGGGGAGGGCCTCTACAATGAGCAGTTCTTC. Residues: CASSRGEGLYNEQFF.